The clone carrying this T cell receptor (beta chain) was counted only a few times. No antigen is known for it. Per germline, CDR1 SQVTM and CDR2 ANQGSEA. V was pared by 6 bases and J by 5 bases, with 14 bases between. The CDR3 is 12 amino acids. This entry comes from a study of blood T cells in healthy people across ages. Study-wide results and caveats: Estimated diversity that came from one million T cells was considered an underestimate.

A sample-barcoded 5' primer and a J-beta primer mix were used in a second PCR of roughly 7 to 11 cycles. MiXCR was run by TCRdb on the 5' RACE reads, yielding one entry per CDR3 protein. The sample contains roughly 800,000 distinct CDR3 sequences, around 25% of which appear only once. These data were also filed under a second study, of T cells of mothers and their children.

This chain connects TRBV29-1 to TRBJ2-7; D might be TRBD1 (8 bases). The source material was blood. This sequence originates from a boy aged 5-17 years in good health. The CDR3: CSVDTGGDEQYF. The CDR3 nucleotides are TGCAGCGTGGATACAGGGGGGGACGAGCAGTACTTC.